A single sample gave rise to the 13 T cell receptor beta chains below, sequenced in a study of monozygotic twins with inflammatory bowel disease. TCRdb reprocessed the 5' RACE reads and reports one entry per CDR3 protein, with no DNA. There are some 440,000 distinct CDR3 sequences in the sample, with about 2.2% held by the top ten. Sequencing was carried out using blood. These receptors came from a human donor with ulcerative colitis or Crohn's disease, or a healthy co-twin of an affected twin (not recorded which).

The CDR3 here is CASSLTSGRADTQYF. The V call is TRBV5-1, the J call TRBJ2-3; there is no DNA to check the TCRdb D call of TRBD2. The V gene's germline CDR1 is SGHRS and CDR2 YFSETQ. CDR3 length: 15 residues.

J is TRBJ1-2 and V is TRBV6-5; TCRdb reports TRBD1, a call that lacks DNA to check it against. Germline V gene sequence: CDR1 MNHEY, CDR2 SVGAGI. CDR3 length: 16 amino acids. The CDR3 protein is CASSYSGAGPNYGYTF.

CDR3: CASSLTGTQSETQYF. This sequence joins TRBV6-2 or TRBV6-3 and TRBJ2-5; lacking DNA, the TRBD1 call made by TCRdb goes unchecked. CDR3 length: 15 amino acids. Germline-derived CDR1 and CDR2 are MNHEY and SVGEGT.

The chain links TRBV5-1 to TRBJ1-3; no DNA is available, so the TRBD1 call from TCRdb remains unchecked. The length of the CDR3 is 16 residues. Germline CDR1 and CDR2: SGHRS and YFSETQ. The CDR3 region is CASSLNGGSSGNTIYF.

The CDR3 reads CASSVTEHNEQFF. This chain joins TRBV6-1 and TRBJ2-1. CDR1 is MNHNS, CDR2 SASEGT, per germline. The CDR3 is made up of 13 amino acids.

The V call is TRBV4-2, the J call TRBJ2-4; the D call of TRBD1 rests on TCRdb alone, since no DNA is present to check it. Germline values: CDR1 LGHNA, CDR2 YNFKEQ. The CDR3 is 17 amino acids. This CDR3 is CASSQEGGGIAKNIQYF.

The chain couples TRBV3-1 to TRBJ1-6; with no DNA, the TCRdb D assignment of TRBD1 cannot be verified. Germline CDR1 reads LGHDT; CDR2 reads YNNKEL (reference sequence). The CDR3 totals 14 residues. The chain's CDR3 is CASSQIGGNSPLHF.

The genes are TRBV7-8 and TRBJ2-5; checking the TCRdb D call of TRBD2 is not possible without DNA. Germline CDR1 and CDR2: SGHVS and FQNEAQ. The CDR3 is 15 residues long. The CDR3 spells CASSLRGGSWETQYF.

This rearrangement joins TRBV27 to TRBJ1-1; TCRdb reports TRBD1, a call that lacks DNA to check it against. CDR3 size: 14 residues. The V gene's germline CDR1 is MNHEY and CDR2 SMNVEV (reference sequence). CDR3 in amino acids: CASSAQGGRTEAFF.

The CDR3 is CASTRDSYFSGANVLTF. The V and J genes are TRBV6-1 and TRBJ2-6; lacking DNA, the TRBD1 call made by TCRdb goes unchecked. CDR3 length: 17 residues. CDR1 is MNHNS and CDR2 is SASEGT in the germline V gene.

This rearrangement joins TRBV7-2 to TRBJ2-1; there is no DNA to check the TCRdb D call of TRBD2. Per the germline V gene, CDR1 is SGHTA and CDR2 is FQGNSA. The length of the CDR3 is 14 residues. CDR3 in amino acids: CAAEEELSYNEQFF.

V is TRBV12-3 or TRBV12-4 and J is TRBJ1-5; TCRdb's D call of TRBD1 is untestable without DNA. This CDR3 contains 15 residues. The CDR3 sequence: CASSVQGAGNQPQHF.

The chain has TRBV7-2 and TRBJ2-2; TCRdb returns TRBD2, unconfirmable since there is no DNA. This CDR3 has 15 residues. From germline, CDR1 is SGHTA and CDR2 FQGNSA. CDR3 sequence reads: CASSQRLAGTGELFF.